The 30 T cell receptor beta chains below all came from one sample that was sequenced in a study of blood T cell repertoires in COVID-19. Profiling relied on immunoSEQ multiplex PCR, and the TCRdb table lists in-frame clones only, not all of them. The data contain about 83,000 clones, 86% of them singletons. Material for sequencing was peripheral blood. These receptors all stem from a woman of 80 years or more in a cohort sampled during active or convalescent COVID-19.

This chain connects TRBV5-1 to TRBJ2-7; 9 bases line up with TRBD1. The junction had 11 bases not matched to a gene; V was cut back by 6 bases and J by 4 bases. The CDR3 covers 15 residues. CDR1 and CDR2 from the germline V gene are SGHRS and YFSETQ. The CDR3 is CASKGIRTGDYEQYF. CDR3 nucleotide sequence: TGCGCCAGCAAGGGGATAAGGACAGGGGATTACGAGCAGTACTTC.

The V call is TRBV28, the J call TRBJ1-1; 8 positions agree with TRBD1. J lost 5 bases, V lost 4 bases, and 6 bases had no gene match. Germline CDR1 reads MDHEN; CDR2 reads SYDVKM. The CDR3 runs to 14 residues. CDR3 amino acids: CASSSGDRTTEAFF. The CDR3, as DNA: TGTGCCAGCAGTTCAGGGGACAGGACGACTGAAGCTTTCTTT.

This chain links TRBV5-1 with TRBJ2-3; TRBD2 aligns across 11 bases. This CDR3 region has 16 residues. Looked up from germline, CDR1 is SGHRS and CDR2 is YFSETQ. The trim removed 3 bases at V and 5 bases at J, leaving 8 bases unmatched. The CDR3 region is CASSSGIAGGVDTQYF. CDR3 DNA sequence: TGCGCCAGCAGCTCCGGGATAGCGGGAGGGGTAGATACGCAGTATTTT. The full variable domain, completed using reference TRBV5-1 and TRBJ2-3, is KAGVTQTPRYLIKTRGQQVTLSCSPISGHRSVSWYQQTPGQGLQFLFEYFSETQRNKGNFPGRFSGRQFSNSRSEMNVSTLELGDSALYLCASSSGIAGGVDTQYFGPGTRLTVL.

A few counts support this clone. V gene TRBV5-1 combines with J gene TRBJ2-3; D is uncertain. This CDR3 has 15 amino acids. The germline gives CDR1 SGHRS, CDR2 YFSETQ. The V end lost 0 bases, the J end lost 3 bases, and 11 bases lay between the germline ends. CDR3 coding DNA: TGCGCCAGCAGCTTGGGATCCGGTGGTACAGATACGCAGTATTTT. Protein sequence: CASSLGSGGTDTQYF.

The chain has TRBV6-6 and TRBJ1-6, with TRBD1 identical over 7 bases. Unmatched junction bases numbered 9, after V lost 7 bases and J lost 6 bases. From germline, CDR1 is MNHNY and CDR2 SVGAGI (reference sequence). This CDR3 is 15 amino acids long. The DNA of the CDR3 is TGTGCCAGCAACTCCCCGGGACAGTCTAATTCACCCCTCCACTTT. Its protein is CASNSPGQSNSPLHF.

This chain links TRBV4-1 with TRBJ1-2; D is unclear. The CDR3 consists of 16 residues. The germline CDR1 and CDR2 sequences are MGHRA and YSYEKL. V was pared by 3 bases and J by 6 bases, with 20 bases between. The CDR3: CASSQTPSRIGDGYTF. CDR3 in DNA: TGCGCCAGCAGCCAGACCCCGAGTAGGATCGGGGATGGCTACACCTTC.

The rearrangement joins TRBV6-5 to TRBJ2-4; unclear D gene. Deletions cut 10 bases from V and 0 bases from J, with 13 bases between. Looked up from germline, CDR1 is MNHEY and CDR2 is SVGAGI. The CDR3 contains 14 residues. The CDR3 DNA is TGTGCCACCTCCATGAGTCTAGCCAAAAACATTCAGTACTTC. Its protein is CATSMSLAKNIQYF.

The rearrangement joins TRBV7-8 to TRBJ1-2; TRBD1 matches 7 bases. CDR1 and CDR2 (germline): SGHVS, FQNEAQ. The V segment lost 5 bases and the J segment 8 bases; nucleotides outside the gene matches: 8. The CDR3 length is 13 residues. CDR3 sequence: CASSAGGQEGYTF. The CDR3, as DNA: TGTGCCAGCAGCGCCGGCGGACAGGAGGGCTACACCTTC.

This clone was observed once. The CDR3 nucleotides are TGTGCCAGCAACCTAGCGGGAGGCTTGGCAGATACGCAGTATTTT. Residues: CASNLAGGLADTQYF. The V call is TRBV9, the J call TRBJ2-3, with 11 bases identical to TRBD2. Trimming at V came to 6 bases and at J to 4 bases, leaving 7 bases not matched to a gene. The CDR3 contains 15 residues. Germline-derived CDR1 and CDR2 are SGDLS and YYNGEE.

The chain employs TRBV24-1 and TRBJ1-5, with TRBD1 identical over 10 bases. Per the germline V gene, CDR1 is KGHDR and CDR2 is SFDVKD. This CDR3 spans 17 amino acids. Trimming cost V 4 bases and J 0 bases; bases outside gene matches: 5. The CDR3 sequence: CATSDSGQGYSNQPQHF. CDR3 nucleotide sequence: TGTGCCACCAGTGACTCGGGACAGGGGTATAGCAATCAGCCCCAGCATTTT.

The rearrangement joins TRBV5-1 to TRBJ1-4; no clear D gene. Germline V CDR1 and CDR2: SGHRS, YFSETQ. V shed 0 bases and J shed 0 bases, with 6 bases lying between them. The CDR3 has 15 amino acids. CDR3 sequence: CASSLDSSTNEKLFF. The DNA for the CDR3 is TGCGCCAGCAGCTTGGACAGTTCAACTAATGAAAAACTGTTTTTT.

This chain joins TRBV19 and TRBJ2-3; 11 nucleotides line up with TRBD2. J lost 3 bases, V lost 6 bases, and 2 bases had no gene match. CDR3 length: 14 residues. Germline V gene lookup returns CDR1 LNHDA and CDR2 SQIVND (reference sequence). The CDR3 bases are TGTGCCAGTAGAAGACTAGCGGGGACAGATACGCAGTATTTT. Encoded protein: CASRRLAGTDTQYF.

The chain combines TRBV5-1 with TRBJ2-7, with D possibly TRBD2 on 5 matching bases. The V end was cut by 2 bases, the J end by 1 base, with 10 bases between. CDR1 and CDR2 (germline): SGHRS, YFSETQ. The CDR3 runs to 14 residues. CDR3 bases: TGCGCCAGCAGCTTACTAGTGTATTCCTACGAGCAGTACTTC. Translating gives CASSLLVYSYEQYF.

This clone has only one observation. This sequence joins TRBV7-6 and TRBJ2-3; 7 nucleotides align to TRBD2. Germline V gene sequence: CDR1 SGHVS, CDR2 FNYEAQ. This CDR3 has 16 amino acids. V shed 1 base, J shed 2 bases, and the junction held 6 bases outside the gene matches. CDR3 sequence (DNA): TGTGCCAGCAGCTTAGGAGCGGGAAAATTCACAGATACGCAGTATTTT. Amino acids: CASSLGAGKFTDTQYF.

This clone came up a few times. The V and J genes are TRBV5-8 and TRBJ1-2, with 7 positions matching TRBD1. Trimming removed 4 bases from V and 4 bases from J; junction bases left unmatched: 4. Looked up from germline, CDR1 is SGHTS and CDR2 is YDEGEE. The CDR3 loop spans 13 amino acids. CDR3 sequence reads: CASSLTGIYGYTF. Here the CDR3 DNA reads TGTGCCAGCAGCCTGACAGGGATCTATGGCTACACCTTC.

The J gene is TRBJ1-5, the V gene TRBV19; D is undetermined. V was pared by 8 bases and J by 2 bases, with 19 bases between. Germline assignment: CDR1 LNHDA and CDR2 SQIVND (reference sequence). The CDR3 has 16 residues. CDR3 in DNA: TGTGCCAGTTCTCACCCGCGGTCCCGGGGCAATCAGCCCCAGCATTTT. Translating it yields CASSHPRSRGNQPQHF.

This clone was seen only once. V gene TRBV7-9 combines with J gene TRBJ1-5, with 9 bases identical to TRBD1. After removal of 3 bases from V and 15 bases from J, the junction contained 9 bases not matched to a gene. Germline lookup yields CDR1 SEHNR and CDR2 FQNEAQ (reference sequence). The CDR3 is made up of 13 amino acids. CDR3: CASSFTGTGSLHF. As DNA, the CDR3 is TGTGCCAGCAGCTTTACCGGGACAGGGAGTTTGCATTTT.

This chain joins TRBV5-1 and TRBJ2-3; the match to TRBD2 covers 9 bases. The length of the CDR3 is 15 residues. V shed 5 bases, J shed 0 bases, and the junction held 4 bases outside the gene matches. Looked up from germline, CDR1 is SGHRS and CDR2 is YFSETQ. The CDR3: CASRSSGVSTDTQYF. The CDR3 bases are TGCGCCAGCAGATCTAGCGGGGTTAGCACAGATACGCAGTATTTT.

V and J are TRBV14 and TRBJ2-5; 11 nucleotides match TRBD2. This CDR3 is built from 15 residues. The V gene end was trimmed by 3 bases and the J gene end by 3 bases; junction bases not matched to a gene: 3. CDR1 SGHDN and CDR2 FVKESK come from the germline V gene. The CDR3 sequence is CASSQGTSGKETQYF. The CDR3 DNA is TGTGCCAGCAGCCAGGGGACTAGCGGAAAAGAGACCCAGTACTTC.

The chain links TRBV6-1 to TRBJ1-6, with a tentative D call TRBD1 (5 bases). Germline CDR1 and CDR2: MNHNS and SASEGT. This CDR3 contains 15 residues. Trimming cost V 1 base and J 13 bases, with 17 bases left between them. The CDR3 spells CASSEVSGSPRPLHF. The CDR3 region has the DNA TGTGCCAGCAGTGAAGTTTCAGGGTCCCCTCGGCCCCTCCACTTT.

The chain couples TRBV28 to TRBJ2-2; 7 positions match TRBD2. CDR3 length equals 15 residues. Germline trimming cut 5 bases from V and 2 bases from J; bases unmatched to any gene: 5. The germline V gene has CDR1 MDHEN and CDR2 SYDVKM. This CDR3 reads CASSPTSANTGELFF. The CDR3, as DNA: TGTGCCAGCAGTCCCACTAGCGCAAACACCGGGGAGCTGTTTTTT.

The chain couples TRBV7-2 to TRBJ2-1, with TRBD2 matching over 9 bases. This CDR3 has 14 amino acids. From germline, CDR1 is SGHTA and CDR2 FQGNSA. Germline trimming cut 7 bases from V and 7 bases from J; bases unmatched to any gene: 8. For the CDR3, the DNA is TGTGCCAGCAAACTAGCGGGTATTGTGAATGAGCAGTTCTTC. Encoded protein: CASKLAGIVNEQFF.

This chain links TRBV25-1 with TRBJ1-5, with D tentatively TRBD1 (6 bases). CDR1 MGHDK and CDR2 SYGVNS come from the germline V gene. CDR3 size: 13 residues. V was shortened by 2 bases and J by 7 bases, with 9 bases between the two germline ends. CDR3 DNA: TGTGCCAGCAGTGAAGGGGGCAGGCAGCCCCAGCATTTT. Its translation: CASSEGGRQPQHF. Supplemented by reference TRBV25-1 and TRBJ1-5, the full variable domain reads EADIYQTPRYLVIGTGKKITLECSQTMGHDKMYWYQQDPGMELHLIHYSYGVNSTEKGDLSSESTVSRIRTEHFPLTLESARPSHTSQYLCASSEGGRQPQHFGDGTRLSIL.

V gene TRBV15 combines with J gene TRBJ1-1, with 7 bases matching TRBD1. J gave up 0 bases and V 4 bases, and 14 bases lay outside the gene matches. The length of the CDR3 is 18 residues. Germline loops: CDR1 LNHNV, CDR2 YYDKDF (reference sequence). The CDR3 region is CATSKGPQGVELNTEAFF. The CDR3 region has the DNA TGTGCCACCAGCAAAGGTCCCCAGGGGGTTGAGTTGAACACTGAAGCTTTCTTT.

The rearrangement links TRBV7-3 to TRBJ2-3, with 7 bases matching TRBD1. CDR1 is SGHTA, CDR2 FQGTGA, per germline. CDR3 length: 14 amino acids. With 5 bases clipped from V and 2 bases from J, the junction kept 4 bases outside the gene matches. The CDR3 nucleotides are TGTGCCAGCAGCCAGGGACAGATCACAGATACGCAGTATTTT. Protein: CASSQGQITDTQYF. The complete variable domain, with remaining parts taken from reference TRBV7-3 and TRBJ2-3, reads GAGVSQTPSNKVTEKGKYVELRCDPISGHTALYWYRQSLGQGPEFLIYFQGTGAADDSGLPNDRFFAVRPEGSVSTLKIQRTERGDSAVYLCASSQGQITDTQYFGPGTRLTVL.

V is TRBV2 and J is TRBJ1-5; tentative D call: TRBD1 (6 bases). Germline assignment: CDR1 SNHLY and CDR2 FYNNEI. V was trimmed by 6 bases and J by 4 bases, leaving 7 bases between them. This CDR3 region has 12 residues. The chain's CDR3 is CASRQGNQPQHF. In DNA form, the CDR3 reads TGTGCCAGCAGACAGGGAAATCAGCCCCAGCATTTT. Based on the CDR3 plus reference TRBV2 and TRBJ1-5, the full variable domain is EPEVTQTPSHQVTQMGQEVILRCVPISNHLYFYWYRQILGQKVEFLVSFYNNEISEKSEIFDDQFSVERPDGSNFTLKIRSTKLEDSAMYFCASRQGNQPQHFGDGTRLSIL.

This clone showed up many times. The V call is TRBV19, the J call TRBJ2-1; 9 positions match TRBD2. The CDR3 runs to 13 residues. Per germline, CDR1 LNHDA and CDR2 SQIVND (reference sequence). The ends lost 5 bases at V and 13 bases at J; junction bases unmatched: 9. The CDR3 coding sequence is TGTGCCAGTAGTCCCGGACTAGCGTATAAACAGTTCTTC. This sequence encodes CASSPGLAYKQFF. Full variable domain (rest looked up from reference TRBV19 and TRBJ2-1): DGGITQSPKYLFRKEGQNVTLSCEQNLNHDAMYWYRQDPGQGLRLIYYSQIVNDFQKGDIAEGYSVSREKKESFPLTVTSAQKNPTAFYLCASSPGLAYKQFFGPGTRLTVL.

The chain links TRBV18 to TRBJ2-7, with 8 bases fitting TRBD1. The V gene end was trimmed by 4 bases and the J gene end by 1 base; junction bases not matched to a gene: 3. CDR1 and CDR2 from the germline V gene are KGHSH and LQKENI. The CDR3 extends over 14 amino acids. CDR3 loop: CASSQDRGSYEQYF. CDR3 coding DNA: TGTGCCAGCTCACAAGACAGGGGTTCCTACGAGCAGTACTTC.

This chain links TRBV19 with TRBJ2-6, with 12 bases that match TRBD1. The germline CDR1 and CDR2 sequences are LNHDA and SQIVND (reference sequence). This CDR3 is built from 17 residues. After removal of 4 bases from V and 4 bases from J, the junction contained 5 bases not matched to a gene. CDR3 residues: CASSTGQGASGANVLTF. The DNA of the CDR3 is TGTGCCAGTAGTACGGGACAGGGGGCGTCGGGGGCCAACGTCCTGACTTTC.

The DNA of the CDR3 is TGCGCCAGCAGCCCCACTGGCGGAGGCATCCAAGAGACCCAGTACTTC. This sequence encodes CASSPTGGGIQETQYF. The chain links TRBV10-2 to TRBJ2-5; D may be TRBD2 (5 bases). The V end was cut by 6 bases, the J end by 1 base, with 18 bases between. The CDR3 has 16 amino acids. Germline values: CDR1 WSHSY, CDR2 SAAADI.